This entry describes one TCR beta chain. The data belong to a study of blood T cell repertoires in COVID-19. Study in general: In each case, the material was cDNA or gDNA derived from T cells, B-cell-depleted T cells, or PBMCs.

The CDR3 extends over 16 amino acids. Germline-derived CDR1 and CDR2 are LGHNA and YSLEER. V shed 0 bases and J 4 bases; nucleotides not matched to a gene: 7. The method was immunoSEQ multiplex PCR; TCRdb's version includes in-frame clones alone and lacks a portion of them. The sample includes over 150,000 clones, roughly nine tenths seen only once; the top ten take around 20%. What was sequenced was peripheral blood. This TCR was sampled from a man between 65 and 85 years old with active or convalescent COVID-19. The chain employs TRBV4-3 and TRBJ2-5; 8 nucleotides match TRBD2. CDR3 in DNA: TGCGCCAGCAGCCAAGATGTCGGGAGGGCCGGAGAGACCCAGTACTTC. Residues: CASSQDVGRAGETQYF.